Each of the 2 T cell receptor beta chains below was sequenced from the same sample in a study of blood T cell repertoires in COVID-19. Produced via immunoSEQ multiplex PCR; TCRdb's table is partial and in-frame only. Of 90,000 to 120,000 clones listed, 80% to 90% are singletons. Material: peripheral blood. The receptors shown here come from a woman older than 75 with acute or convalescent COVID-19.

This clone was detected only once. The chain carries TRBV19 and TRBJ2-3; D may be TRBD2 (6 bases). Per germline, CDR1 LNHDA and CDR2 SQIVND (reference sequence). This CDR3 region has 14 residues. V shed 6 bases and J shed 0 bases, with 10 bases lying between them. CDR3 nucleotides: TGTGCCAGTAGAGGGACTCTGAGCACAGATACGCAGTATTTT. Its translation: CASRGTLSTDTQYF.

The CDR3 DNA is TGTGCCAGCAGCCACCGGGACAGGGGGCCCCGGACTGGAAACACCATATATTTT. Protein: CASSHRDRGPRTGNTIYF. V is TRBV5-8 and J is TRBJ1-3; 12 positions agree with TRBD1. From germline, CDR1 is SGHTS and CDR2 YDEGEE. The CDR3 consists of 18 residues. V shed 4 bases and J 2 bases; nucleotides not matched to a gene: 10. The full variable domain, its missing parts supplied by reference TRBV5-8 and TRBJ1-3, is EAGVTQSPTHLIKTRGQQATLRCSPISGHTSVYWYQQALGLGLQFLLWYDEGEERNRGNFPPRFSGRQFPNYSSELNVNALELEDSALYLCASSHRDRGPRTGNTIYFGEGSWLTVV.